This T cell receptor (beta chain) was retrieved from a study of blood T cell repertoires in COVID-19. Study information: Sample material is recorded as cDNA or gDNA derived from T cells, B-cell-depleted T cells, or PBMCs.

Here immunoSEQ multiplex PCR was the method, and the copy in TCRdb shows in-frame clones only, minus some. The sample lists under 130,000 clones, 69% seen once, with about 6% in the top ten. Germline assignment: CDR1 MGHRA and CDR2 YSYEKL. This CDR3 region has 15 residues. The V and J ends lost 4 bases and 1 base, in that order; junction bases with no gene match: 3. In this sample, this clone turned up many times. V is TRBV4-1 and J is TRBJ2-2, with 7 bases lining up with TRBD1. This receptor was obtained from an elderly man with acute or convalescent COVID-19. Sequencing was performed on peripheral blood. The DNA of the CDR3 is TGCGCCAGCAGCCCGGGACAGCGGAACACCGGGGAGCTGTTTTTT. This codes for CASSPGQRNTGELFF.